This T cell receptor (beta chain) was identified during a study of T-cell memory formation after mild COVID-19. Study-wide findings and caveats: Day 15 to 85 contracting clones showed balanced CD4/CD8; later expanders leaned CD4+.

For this clonotype: Its antigen is undetermined.

TCRdb fed the 5' RACE reads into MiXCR, producing one record per CDR3 protein. The data show 300,000 to 350,000 distinct CDR3 sequences, approximately 20% seen once. From germline, CDR1 is SGHTA and CDR2 FQGTGA. The ends were cut back, 4 bases at V and 5 bases at J, with 11 bases in the middle. The CDR3 is 13 residues long. The rearrangement uses TRBV7-3 and TRBJ2-5; D ambiguous. Sequenced input: PBMCs or a T cell subset sorted from them (not recorded which). This receptor was obtained from a man aged 18 to 29 who had mild COVID-19 (a few samples of this study predate the infection). Cell type and time point are not known. CDR3 sequence (DNA): TGTGCCAGCAGCTCACAGATGGGGGAGACCCAGTACTTC. It translates to CASSSQMGETQYF.